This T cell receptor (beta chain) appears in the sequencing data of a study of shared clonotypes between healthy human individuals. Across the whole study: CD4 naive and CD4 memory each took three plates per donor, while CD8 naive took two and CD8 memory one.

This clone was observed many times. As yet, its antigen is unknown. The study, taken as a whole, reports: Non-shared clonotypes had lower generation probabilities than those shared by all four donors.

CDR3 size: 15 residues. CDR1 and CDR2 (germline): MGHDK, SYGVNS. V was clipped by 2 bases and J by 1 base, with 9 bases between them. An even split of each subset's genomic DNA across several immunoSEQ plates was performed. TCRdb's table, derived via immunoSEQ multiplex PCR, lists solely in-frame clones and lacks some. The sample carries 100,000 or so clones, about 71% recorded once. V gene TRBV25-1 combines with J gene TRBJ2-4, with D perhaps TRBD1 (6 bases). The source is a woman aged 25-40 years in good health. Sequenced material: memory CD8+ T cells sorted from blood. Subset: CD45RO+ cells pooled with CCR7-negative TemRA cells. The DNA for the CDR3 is TGTGCCAGCAGTGAACCCCAGGGGGCCAAAAACATTCAGTACTTC. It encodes CASSEPQGAKNIQYF.